This T cell receptor beta chain was obtained from a study of cytomegalovirus exposure and HLA in healthy donors. This clone was recorded once. The donors were part of the validation cohort of fewer than 150 subjects. That cohort was separate from the first cohort, which comprised about 670 subjects. The CDR3 has 14 residues. Trimming left V 7 bases short and J 4 bases short, with 14 bases between. Germline V gives CDR1 MNHNY, CDR2 SVGAGI (reference sequence). Profiled with immunoSEQ multiplex PCR; TCRdb holds only in-frame clones, not every one. Seen here are under 200,000 clones, more than 80% observed once, and the top ten hold around 3.1%.

The sequence was collected from a woman younger than 35 in good health and CMV-seropositive. J is TRBJ1-5 and V is TRBV6-6, with D unresolved. The sample comprised PBMCs. The DNA of the CDR3 is TGTGCCAGCAACCCGGCGGCCTTGAATCAGCCCCAGCATTTT. Translating gives CASNPAALNQPQHF.